The clone carrying this T cell receptor (beta chain) was detected many times. One entry per CDR3 protein results from TCRdb running MiXCR on the 5' RACE reads. This sample yields about 50,000 distinct CDR3 sequences, of which 9% to 12% are seen a single time; about 5.4% belongs to the top ten. The starting material, 2 million PBMCs stored at -80 C, gave rise to the unsorted libraries. The source of the sample is a study of neurological immune-mediated disorders. V gave up 0 bases and J gave up 5 bases, with 12 bases separating them. The CDR3 runs to 15 residues. Germline values: CDR1 SGHKS, CDR2 YYEKEE (reference sequence).

Sequences were obtained from PBMCs. The chain links TRBV5-5 to TRBJ2-1; D remains ambiguous. This receptor was taken from a man in his 70s with HTLV-1-associated myelopathy (HAM/TSP). The CDR3 sequence is CASSLEFSDDNEQFF. The CDR3 region has the DNA TGTGCCAGCAGCTTGGAGTTTTCGGACGACAATGAGCAGTTCTTC.